This record covers a single TCR beta chain. Antigen: not known. These data are taken from a study of CD8 T cells in Susac syndrome. The CDR3 has 14 residues. V lost 2 bases to trimming and J lost 2 bases, with 10 bases between them. CDR1 is SNHLY, CDR2 FYNNEI, per germline. Whole-study results and caveats: The study conceded that relatively few individuals underwent its TCR sequencing and HLA analysis.

An amount of RNA that ranged from 0.5 to 1 ug was reverse transcribed with random hexamers. immunoSEQ multiplex PCR amplified TCR beta CDR3 across 54 Vbeta, 13 Jbeta. TCRdb re-called the immunoSEQ multiplex PCR reads with MiXCR, one entry per CDR3 protein. The sample has some 450,000 distinct CDR3 sequences, approximately 85% seen once; the top ten hold approximately 0.11%. The authors sequenced TCR beta from blood CD8+ and CD4+ T cells. This chain links TRBV2 with TRBJ2-7; D remains unclear. What was sequenced was CD8+ T cells from PBMCs. The receptor was isolated from a human donor with multiple sclerosis. In DNA, the CDR3 is TGTGCCAGCAGTGAACTCCAGGAGACCTACGAGCAGTACTTC. It translates to CASSELQETYEQYF.